Listed below are T cell receptor beta chains from one sample, sequenced in a study of blood T cell repertoires in COVID-19. Clones were sequenced by immunoSEQ multiplex PCR, and TCRdb holds only the in-frame ones, with some missing. The repertoire consists of some 83,000 clones, with approximately 80% occurring once and the leading ten covering roughly 10%. Sequencing used peripheral blood. The receptors were sampled from a man in his forties or fifties with acute or convalescent COVID-19. Each CDR3 is given with its conserved first and last residue. Fields, in order: J gene, V gene, clone size, D gene, CDR3 DNA, CDR3 protein. A D gene is named only where the DNA matches it firmly. For some rows the clone size is stated as once, few or many, or as a class when expanded; others skip it.

TRBJ1-6 TRBV7-6 few - TGTGCCAGCAGCTTATTTCTGGGCGGGAATTCACCCCTCCACTTT CASSLFLGGNSPLHF
TRBJ1-5 TRBV7-2 once - TGTGCCAGCAGCTCACTGGACAGCCATCAGCCCCAGCATTTT CASSSLDSHQPQHF
TRBJ2-3 TRBV4-1 - TRBD2 TGCGCCAGCAGGGAACTAGCGGGTCTAGCTAGCACAGATACGCAGTATTTT CASRELAGLASTDTQYF
TRBJ2-7 TRBV4-2 few - TGTGCCAGCAGCCCACCATTCGGCGGGAATTCCTACGAGCAGTACTTC CASSPPFGGNSYEQYF
TRBJ2-7 TRBV24-1 - - TGTGCCACCAGTGCCGCGGGACAGCTAAACTACGAGCAGTACTTC CATSAAGQLNYEQYF
TRBJ2-7 TRBV28 - TRBD2 TGTGCCACCTACCCCGGGAGGGCGACCGAGCAGTACTTC CATYPGRATEQYF
TRBJ2-7 TRBV28 - TRBD2 TGTGCCACCAGAGCGGGATCAAGCTCCTACGAGCAGTACTTC CATRAGSSSYEQYF
TRBJ2-5 TRBV4-1 - TRBD2 TGCGCCAGCAGCCGGACGGGGGGCCAAGAGACCCAGTACTTC CASSRTGGQETQYF
TRBJ2-1 TRBV9 - TRBD1 TGTGCCAGCAGCGTAGCCCAGACAGGGAAGAGCTCCTACAATGAGCAGTTCTTC CASSVAQTGKSSYNEQFF
TRBJ2-7 TRBV5-6 few - TGTGCCAGCAGCTTGTATGACAGGCTCTCCTACGAGCAGTACTTC CASSLYDRLSYEQYF
TRBJ1-5 TRBV28 - TRBD1 TGTGCCAGCAGTTTGGGGACAGGGGTCAAGCCCCAGCATTTT CASSLGTGVKPQHF
TRBJ1-6 TRBV5-4 few TRBD1 TGTGCCAGCAGCTTGGACCCTCCGGGACAGGCGGGTTCACCCCTCCACTTT CASSLDPPGQAGSPLHF
TRBJ1-4 TRBV13 - - TGTGCCAGCAGCCGACGGACACCAGGAGGGGAAAAACTGTTTTTT CASSRRTPGGEKLFF
TRBJ2-2 TRBV7-2 - TRBD1 TGTGCCAGCAGCCATGGGGACAGGCCTACCGGGGAGCTGTTTTTT CASSHGDRPTGELFF
TRBJ1-2 TRBV4-3 - TRBD1 TGCGCCAGCAGCCAAGATTCAGGGGGCCCCGCTAACTATGGCTACACCTTC CASSQDSGGPANYGYTF